The 20 T cell receptor beta chains reported below all come from one sample, sequenced in a study of cytomegalovirus exposure and HLA in healthy donors. The data were produced by immunoSEQ multiplex PCR, yet TCRdb's version contains in-frame clones alone and is incomplete. The sample shows roughly 82,000 clones, approximately 93% of them seen only once. Sequencing used PBMCs. These TCRs come from a man younger than 35 in good health and CMV-seronegative.

The rearrangement joins TRBV5-4 to TRBJ1-2; 12 nucleotides line up with TRBD1. Trimming removed 4 bases from V and 8 bases from J; junction bases left unmatched: 12. The CDR3 loop spans 16 amino acids. Germline CDR1 and CDR2: SGHNT and YYREEE (reference sequence). Here the CDR3 reads CASSPYFRDRGHGYTF. The CDR3 bases are TGTGCCAGCAGCCCCTACTTCCGGGACAGGGGGCACGGCTACACCTTC.

The chain uses TRBV6-5 and TRBJ2-3, with 8 bases aligning to TRBD2. After removal of 6 bases from V and 1 base from J, the junction contained 3 bases not matched to a gene. The CDR3 contains 14 residues. Germline V gives CDR1 MNHEY, CDR2 SVGAGI. The CDR3 loop reads CASRLSGGTDTQYF. As DNA, the CDR3 is TGTGCCAGCAGGCTTAGCGGGGGCACAGATACGCAGTATTTT.

This chain joins TRBV27 and TRBJ2-5; tentatively, D is TRBD1 (6 bases). With 9 bases removed from V and 1 base from J, the gap between germline ends came to 15 bases. The CDR3 contains 14 residues. The germline V gene has CDR1 MNHEY and CDR2 SMNVEV (reference sequence). The CDR3 spells CASSTVDSQETQYF. DNA of the CDR3: TGTGCCAGTTCAACGGTGGACAGCCAAGAGACCCAGTACTTC.

This chain uses TRBV14 with TRBJ1-3; 8 bases match TRBD1. This CDR3 has 15 residues. V lost 0 bases and J lost 14; bases outside the gene matches: 12. Germline V CDR1 and CDR2: SGHDN, FVKESK. CDR3 amino acids: CASSQEGWTGKTLYF. In nucleotides, the CDR3 is TGTGCCAGCAGCCAAGAAGGGTGGACAGGGAAAACCCTATATTTT.

The chain couples TRBV6-4 to TRBJ1-2; D perhaps matches TRBD1 (6 bases). Germline V CDR1 and CDR2: MRHNA, SNTAGT. There are 13 residues in the CDR3. V lost 6 bases to trimming and J lost 4 bases, with 12 bases between them. CDR3 protein: CASRGGPGYGYTF. Written as DNA, the CDR3 is TGTGCCAGCAGGGGGGGGCCAGGCTATGGCTACACCTTC.

The V and J genes are TRBV15 and TRBJ1-5; D gene unclear. This CDR3 is built from 13 residues. The V end lost 1 base, the J end lost 4 bases, and 5 bases lay between the germline ends. The germline gives CDR1 LNHNV, CDR2 YYDKDF (reference sequence). This chain's CDR3 is CATSRGDNQPQHF. CDR3 DNA sequence: TGTGCCACCAGCAGAGGCGATAATCAGCCCCAGCATTTT. The complete variable domain, with remaining parts taken from reference TRBV15 and TRBJ1-5, reads DAMVIQNPRYQVTQFGKPVTLSCSQTLNHNVMYWYQQKSSQAPKLLFHYYDKDFNNEADTPDNFQSRRPNTSFCFLDIRSPGLGDTAMYLCATSRGDNQPQHFGDGTRLSIL.

The chain carries TRBV18 and TRBJ1-1, with D perhaps TRBD1 (5 bases). Germline V gene data show CDR1 as KGHSH and CDR2 as LQKENI. This CDR3 contains 13 residues. Trimming cost V 4 bases and J 1 base, with 7 bases left between them. The CDR3 spells CASSQDTNTEAFF. The CDR3 DNA follows: TGTGCCAGCTCACAGGACACGAACACTGAAGCTTTCTTT. The variable domain in full, with the rest retrieved from reference TRBV18 and TRBJ1-1, is NAGVMQNPRHLVRRRGQEARLRCSPMKGHSHVYWYRQLPEEGLKFMVYLQKENIIDESGMPKERFSAEFPKEGPSILRIQQVVRGDSAAYFCASSQDTNTEAFFGQGTRLTVV.

The chain joins TRBV7-9 to TRBJ1-2, with D tentatively TRBD1 (6 bases). The V and J ends lost 0 bases and 8 bases respectively, with 10 bases between them. The CDR3 is 13 residues long. CDR1 is SEHNR and CDR2 is FQNEAQ in the germline V gene (reference sequence). CDR3 sequence (DNA): TGTGCCAGCAGCTTAGCCGACAGGCCAGGCTACACCTTC. Protein product: CASSLADRPGYTF.

The J gene is TRBJ2-2, the V gene TRBV25-1; D call uncertain. The CDR3 runs to 13 residues. The V end lost 5 bases, the J end lost 6 bases, and 10 bases lay between the germline ends. From germline, CDR1 is MGHDK and CDR2 SYGVNS. The CDR3: CASSNTGAGELFF. The CDR3 nucleotides read TGTGCCAGCAGTAACACCGGAGCCGGGGAGCTGTTTTTT.

V and J are TRBV5-1 and TRBJ2-1; 7 bases line up with TRBD1. CDR1 SGHRS and CDR2 YFSETQ come from the germline V gene. J was trimmed by 6 bases and V by 10 bases; bases with no gene match: 13. The CDR3 has 14 amino acids. The CDR3 nucleotides read TGCGCCTCCTTCGAGGGGGCTTATGGCAATGAGCAGTTCTTC. Amino acids: CASFEGAYGNEQFF.

V and J are TRBV2 and TRBJ1-3; unclear D gene. V was shortened by 8 bases and J by 3 bases, with 17 bases between the two germline ends. The CDR3 consists of 15 residues. Germline V gene lookup returns CDR1 SNHLY and CDR2 FYNNEI. The CDR3 loop is CASERGRASGNTIYF. The DNA for the CDR3 is TGTGCCAGCGAGCGCGGGCGGGCAAGTGGAAACACCATATATTTT.

The chain is built from TRBV19 and TRBJ1-1; D possibly corresponds to TRBD1 (6 bases). Germline V gives CDR1 LNHDA, CDR2 SQIVND (reference sequence). The CDR3 loop spans 15 amino acids. V was shortened by 4 bases and J by 6 bases, with 18 bases between the two germline ends. The CDR3 DNA is TGTGCCAGTAGTACCCCCCAGGGGACATCGCCTGAAGCTTTCTTT. Translated, it gives CASSTPQGTSPEAFF.

V is TRBV30 and J is TRBJ1-2; D gene ambiguous. V lost 3 bases and J lost 8, with 16 bases in between. Per the germline V gene, CDR1 is GTSNPN and CDR2 is SVGIG (reference sequence). The CDR3 runs to 13 residues. The CDR3 coding sequence is TGTGCCTGGAGCGCAGGTTGGTCTGGGGGCTACACCTTC. This gives the protein CAWSAGWSGGYTF.

This chain joins TRBV5-1 and TRBJ2-3; no reliable D call. Trimming removed 3 bases at V and 1 base at J, with 12 bases between. CDR1 SGHRS and CDR2 YFSETQ come from the germline V gene. The CDR3 sequence is 15 residues long. The CDR3 DNA reads as TGCGCCAGCAGCTCCAGTGGTATCGGCACAGATACGCAGTATTTT. This codes for CASSSSGIGTDTQYF.

The rearrangement links TRBV5-1 to TRBJ2-7; 8 bases are shared with TRBD1. V shed 4 bases and J 7 bases; nucleotides not matched to a gene: 7. Germline V gives CDR1 SGHRS, CDR2 YFSETQ. The CDR3 is made up of 13 amino acids. The CDR3 is CASSIGQGREQYF. The DNA for the CDR3 is TGCGCCAGCAGCATAGGACAGGGTCGGGAGCAGTACTTC.

This chain connects TRBV27 to TRBJ2-7; 10 bases map to TRBD1. The germline V gene encodes CDR1 MNHEY and CDR2 SMNVEV (reference sequence). V lost 5 bases to trimming and J lost 3 bases; unmatched junction nucleotides: 10. The CDR3 is made up of 16 amino acids. The CDR3 sequence: CASSLVPGQGRYEQYF. CDR3 DNA sequence: TGTGCCAGCAGTCTCGTTCCGGGACAGGGGCGCTACGAGCAGTACTTC.

The chain joins TRBV13 to TRBJ2-7, with 11 bases fitting TRBD2. Germline CDR1 reads PRHDT; CDR2 reads FYEKMQ (reference sequence). The CDR3 runs to 15 residues. The V gene end was trimmed by 5 bases and the J gene end by 0 bases; junction bases not matched to a gene: 3. The CDR3 bases are TGTGCCAGCAGCCCGACTAGCGGGGCCTCCTACGAGCAGTACTTC. Translated: CASSPTSGASYEQYF.

This chain uses TRBV6-5 with TRBJ1-5; D is ambiguous. This CDR3 has 13 amino acids. Germline assignment: CDR1 MNHEY and CDR2 SVGAGI. V was shortened by 0 bases and J by 7 bases, with 7 bases between the two germline ends. The CDR3 spells CASSYSRVQPQHF. CDR3 nucleotides: TGTGCCAGCAGTTACTCGAGAGTCCAGCCCCAGCATTTT.

The chain links TRBV7-6 to TRBJ1-2, with TRBD1 matching over 9 bases. CDR3 length: 16 amino acids. V shed 1 base, J shed 5 bases, and the junction held 8 bases outside the gene matches. Germline loops: CDR1 SGHVS, CDR2 FNYEAQ. The CDR3 DNA is TGTGCCAGCAGCTTAGAACAGGGGGCATCGCATTATGGCTACACCTTC. Protein product: CASSLEQGASHYGYTF.

This clone was detected only a few times. The V call is TRBV7-8, the J call TRBJ1-2; 12 positions agree with TRBD1. The CDR3 covers 15 residues. Germline lookup yields CDR1 SGHVS and CDR2 FQNEAQ. V shed 5 bases and J 7 bases; nucleotides not matched to a gene: 8. Written as DNA, the CDR3 is TGTGCCAGCAGCCCGGGACAGGGGGCTAGCCCTGGCTACACCTTC. Its protein product is CASSPGQGASPGYTF.